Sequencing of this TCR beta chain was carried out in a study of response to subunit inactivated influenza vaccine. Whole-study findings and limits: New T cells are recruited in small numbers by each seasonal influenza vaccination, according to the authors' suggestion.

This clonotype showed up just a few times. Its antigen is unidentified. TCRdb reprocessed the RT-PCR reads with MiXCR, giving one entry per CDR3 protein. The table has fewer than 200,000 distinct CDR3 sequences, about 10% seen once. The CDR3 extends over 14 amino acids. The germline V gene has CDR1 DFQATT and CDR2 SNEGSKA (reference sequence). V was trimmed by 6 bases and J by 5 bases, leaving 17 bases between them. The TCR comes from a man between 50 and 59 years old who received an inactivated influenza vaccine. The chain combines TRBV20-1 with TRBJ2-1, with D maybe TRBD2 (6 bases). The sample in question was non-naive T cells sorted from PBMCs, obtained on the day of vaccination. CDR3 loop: CSAPTGTPDNEQFF. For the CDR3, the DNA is TGCAGTGCCCCGACCGGGACTCCGGACAATGAGCAGTTCTTC.